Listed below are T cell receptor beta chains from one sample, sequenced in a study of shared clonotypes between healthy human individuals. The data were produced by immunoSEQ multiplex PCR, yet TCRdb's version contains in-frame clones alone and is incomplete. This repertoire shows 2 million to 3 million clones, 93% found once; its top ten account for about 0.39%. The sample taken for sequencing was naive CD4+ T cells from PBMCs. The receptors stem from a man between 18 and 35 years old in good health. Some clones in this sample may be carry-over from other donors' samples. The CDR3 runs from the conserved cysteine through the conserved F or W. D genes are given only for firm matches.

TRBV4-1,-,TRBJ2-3,CASSQAGGKDTQYF,TGCGCCAGCAGCCAAGCAGGGGGGAAAGATACGCAGTATTTT
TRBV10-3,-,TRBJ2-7,CAIGGRSSYEQYF,TGTGCCATCGGCGGCAGGAGCTCCTACGAGCAGTACTTC
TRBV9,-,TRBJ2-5,CASSVSSSQTQYF,TGTGCCAGCAGCGTAAGTTCGAGTCAGACCCAGTACTTC
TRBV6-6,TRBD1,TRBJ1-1,CASSYSDRGTEAFF,TGTGCCAGCAGTTACTCAGACAGGGGTACTGAAGCTTTCTTT
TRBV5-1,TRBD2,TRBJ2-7,CASSPRGSESYEQYF,TGCGCCAGCAGCCCGCGGGGGAGTGAGTCCTACGAGCAGTACTTC
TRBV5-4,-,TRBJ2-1,CASRVSGVNEQFF,TGTGCCAGCAGGGTTTCGGGCGTCAATGAGCAGTTCTTC
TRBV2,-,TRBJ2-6,CASRGLWGANVLTF,TGTGCCAGCAGGGGCCTGTGGGGTGCCAACGTCCTGACTTTC
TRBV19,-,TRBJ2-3,CASQNQWTDTQYF,TGTGCCAGCCAAAACCAGTGGACAGATACGCAGTATTTT
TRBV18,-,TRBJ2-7,CASSPKEEQYF,TGTGCCAGCTCACCGAAGGAGGAGCAGTACTTC
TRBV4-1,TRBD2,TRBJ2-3,CASSRGDGGRVDTQYF,TGCGCCAGCAGCAGGGGGGACGGCGGGAGGGTCGATACGCAGTATTTT
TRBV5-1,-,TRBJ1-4,CASSFWAPTNEKLFF,TGCGCCAGCAGCTTCTGGGCCCCAACTAATGAAAAACTGTTTTTT
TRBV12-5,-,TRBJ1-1,CASGRGQIGTEAFF,TGTGCTAGTGGTAGAGGACAGATTGGGACTGAAGCTTTCTTT
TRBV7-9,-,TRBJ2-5,CASSFQGLRMGRWETQYF,TGTGCCAGCAGCTTCCAGGGGCTTCGCATGGGTAGGTGGGAGACCCAGTACTTC